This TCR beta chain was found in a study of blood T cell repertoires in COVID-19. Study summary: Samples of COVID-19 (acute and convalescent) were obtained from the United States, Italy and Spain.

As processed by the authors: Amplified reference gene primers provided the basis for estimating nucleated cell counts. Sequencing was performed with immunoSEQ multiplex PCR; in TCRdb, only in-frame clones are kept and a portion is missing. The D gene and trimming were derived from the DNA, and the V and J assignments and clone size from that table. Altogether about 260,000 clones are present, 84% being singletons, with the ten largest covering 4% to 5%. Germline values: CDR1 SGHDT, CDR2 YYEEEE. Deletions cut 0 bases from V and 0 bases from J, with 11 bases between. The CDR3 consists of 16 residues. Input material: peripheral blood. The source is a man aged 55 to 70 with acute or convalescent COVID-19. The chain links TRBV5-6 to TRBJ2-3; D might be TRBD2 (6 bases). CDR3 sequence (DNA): TGTGCCAGCAGCTTGGTCGGGGGAGCTAGCACAGATACGCAGTATTTT. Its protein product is CASSLVGGASTDTQYF.